This T cell receptor (beta chain) was recovered during a study of cytomegalovirus exposure and HLA in healthy donors. CDR1 MNHEY and CDR2 SMNVEV come from the germline V gene (reference sequence). The CDR3 has 14 amino acids. The V end was cut by 3 bases, the J end by 3 bases, with 9 bases between. Sequencing was performed with immunoSEQ multiplex PCR; in TCRdb, only in-frame clones are kept and a portion is missing. The sample lists about 130,000 clones; 89% were seen once. The study drew the donors from its roughly 130-subject validation cohort, separate from the approximately 700-subject first cohort. On this clone itself: Its matching antigen is unknown.

Findings and limits, study-wide: The tendency of first-cohort TCR clusters to co-occur in the 120 or so validation repertoires was the finding of a later analysis. The authors confirmed in vitro that three CMV-associated chains were specific for CMV antigens.

This clonotype was obtained from a woman younger than 35 in good health and CMV-seronegative. The chain couples TRBV27 to TRBJ1-3, with a tentative D call TRBD1 (5 bases). Sequenced input: PBMCs. DNA for the CDR3: TGTGCCAGCAGTTTTACAGGTTTTGGAAACACCATATATTTT. Protein: CASSFTGFGNTIYF.